Described below is a single T cell receptor beta chain sequence and its context. The CDR3 length is 15 residues. CDR1 and CDR2 (germline): MNHEY, SMNVEV (reference sequence). The trim removed 8 bases at V and 1 base at J, leaving 8 bases unmatched. Here immunoSEQ multiplex PCR was the method, and the copy in TCRdb shows in-frame clones only, minus some. The repertoire has roughly 700,000 clones, over 75% of them found once; the top ten carry about 0.01%. This entry belongs to a study of shared T cell receptors in the human thymus. In addition, the sample was reused for a study of human thymus T cells. As reported in that work: Corrective cardiac operations yielded the resected thymus tissue.

The TCR comes from a boy under two years old with a congenital heart defect. The chain combines TRBV27 with TRBJ2-7, with 10 bases matching TRBD2. What was sequenced was thymocytes. In nucleotides, the CDR3 is TGTGCCAGCCAGAAGCGGGAGGGCCCATCCTACGAGCAGTACTTC. Its protein product is CASQKREGPSYEQYF.